The source of this T cell receptor beta chain is a study of shared clonotypes between healthy human individuals. Overall study: Plates per donor: three CD4 naive, three CD4 memory, two CD8 naive, one CD8 memory. Findings and caveats of the study: The study found roughly 5% of naive CD4 clonotypes shared across a handful of donors.

Generated by immunoSEQ multiplex PCR, the TCRdb table keeps only in-frame clones and is missing some. The data hold roughly 590,000 clones, with over 95% observed a single time. Positively selected for CCR7, the CD45RO-negative cells used as naive CD8 cells excluded terminally differentiated effector memory CD45RA+ cells. Donors were healthy HIV-negative adults without recently reported acute infections or vaccinations. Concerning this clone itself: Its matching antigen is unknown.

What was sequenced was naive CD8+ T cells sorted from blood. The receptor was derived from a woman aged 30 to 39 in good health.

CDR3 in DNA: TGTGCCAGCAGTGCGGGGCGCGGTGAGACCCAGTACTTC. It encodes CASSAGRGETQYF. The chain links TRBV2 to TRBJ2-5; D may match TRBD1 or TRBD2 (5 bases each). V was cut by 4 bases and J by 5 bases, with 11 bases left in between. Looked up from germline, CDR1 is SNHLY and CDR2 is FYNNEI. The CDR3 is made up of 13 amino acids.